One sample yielded the 26 T cell receptor beta chains listed below, sequenced in a study of metastatic and nonmetastatic thyroid tumors. TCRdb redid the clone calls on the PCR reads using MiXCR. The sample carries about 38,000 clones, about 45% recorded once. No patient had received any treatment before thyroid surgery. Input material: tumor tissue. All receptors come from a male donor with papillary thyroid cancer or a benign thyroid nodule (not recorded which). Some clones in this sample may be carry-over from other donors' samples.

V is TRBV11-2 and J is TRBJ2-3; TRBD2 might be the D (6 bases). The germline CDR1 and CDR2 sequences are SGHAT and FQNNGV. The length of the CDR3 is 14 residues. Trimming removed 6 bases at V and 5 bases at J, with 15 bases between. The CDR3 protein is CASSSLAGGDTQYF. Here the CDR3 DNA reads TGTGCCAGCAGTTCCCTCGCCGGGGGAGATACGCAGTATTTT.

The rearrangement joins TRBV27 to TRBJ2-7, with D maybe TRBD2 (5 bases). Germline CDR1 is MNHEY and CDR2 is SMNVEV (reference sequence). Trimming took off 6 bases at V and 0 bases at J, with 12 bases between the two ends. CDR3 length: 14 residues. Here the CDR3 reads CASSSGLPSYEQYF. In nucleotides, the CDR3 is TGTGCCAGCAGCTCCGGACTCCCCTCCTACGAGCAGTACTTC.

This clone has only a few counts. The chain uses TRBV19 and TRBJ2-7; TRBD1 agrees at 10 bases. This CDR3 region has 14 residues. J lost 5 bases, V lost 8 bases, and 9 bases had no gene match. Germline CDR1 reads LNHDA; CDR2 reads SQIVND (reference sequence). CDR3 DNA sequence: TGTGCCAGTGAACAGACAGGGGGCGCGAACGAGCAGTACTTC. It translates to CASEQTGGANEQYF.

V gene TRBV5-1 combines with J gene TRBJ2-7, with 9 bases that match TRBD2. In germline, CDR1 is SGHRS, CDR2 YFSETQ. V was pared by 4 bases and J by 2 bases, with 4 bases of the junction left unmatched. CDR3 length equals 14 residues. This chain's CDR3 is CASSMRGGAYEQYF. The DNA of the CDR3 is TGCGCCAGCAGCATGCGGGGGGGCGCCTACGAGCAGTACTTC.

V and J are TRBV28 and TRBJ2-7; no definite D call. Trimming stripped 6 bases from V and 7 bases from J, with 10 bases between. The CDR3 has 11 amino acids. Germline V gene sequence: CDR1 MDHEN, CDR2 SYDVKM. The CDR3 region has the DNA TGTGCCAGCAGGGGAACCGATGAGCAGTACTTC. As protein: CASRGTDEQYF.

CDR3 residues: CASSEGGPRGYTF. CDR3 in DNA: TGTGCCAGCAGTGAAGGAGGGCCGCGTGGCTACACCTTC. This rearrangement joins TRBV6-1 to TRBJ1-2; D not certain. In germline, CDR1 is MNHNS, CDR2 SASEGT. CDR3 length equals 13 residues. V was clipped by 1 base and J by 7 bases, with 10 bases between them.

Concerning this clone itself: Additional DNA sequences in this sample encode the identical CDR3. V and J are TRBV30 and TRBJ1-1; no definite D call. The CDR3 totals 13 residues. From germline, CDR1 is GTSNPN and CDR2 SVGIG (reference sequence). Trimming took off 3 bases at V and 3 bases at J, with 11 bases between the two ends. The CDR3 protein is CAWSLQRHTEAFF. CDR3 DNA sequence: TGTGCCTGGAGCCTGCAGAGGCACACTGAAGCTTTCTTT.

This clone was observed a few times. CDR3 sequence reads: CSVVMGSYEQYF. The CDR3, as DNA: TGCAGCGTTGTTATGGGCTCCTACGAGCAGTACTTC. The V call is TRBV29-1, the J call TRBJ2-7; D not resolved. The CDR3 is 12 residues long. The V gene lost 4 bases and the J gene lost 0 bases, with 7 bases spanning the gap. Germline CDR1 SQVTM, CDR2 ANQGSEA.

The V and J genes are TRBV20-1 and TRBJ1-5; TRBD1 aligns across 8 bases. V gave up 6 bases and J gave up 8 bases; unmatched junction bases: 18. The length of the CDR3 is 16 residues. The V gene's germline CDR1 is DFQATT and CDR2 SNEGSKA (reference sequence). CDR3 amino acids: CSAPPPGGAFIEPQHF. The CDR3 nucleotides read TGCAGTGCCCCGCCCCCAGGGGGCGCTTTTATTGAGCCCCAGCATTTT.

The gene calls are TRBV6-1 and TRBJ2-1, with TRBD2 identical over 7 bases. The junction had 4 bases not matched to a gene; V was cut back by 8 bases and J by 3 bases. The CDR3 runs to 13 residues. CDR1 is MNHNS and CDR2 is SASEGT in the germline V gene. CDR3 bases: TGTGCCAGCGGGAGGGAAGGCTACAATGAGCAGTTCTTC. Amino acids: CASGREGYNEQFF.

The J gene is TRBJ2-1, the V gene TRBV13; 12 nucleotides line up with TRBD2. This CDR3 spans 14 amino acids. Germline values: CDR1 PRHDT, CDR2 FYEKMQ (reference sequence). Losses at the gene ends were 3 bases for V and 6 bases for J; bases not matched to a gene: 0. CDR3 coding DNA: TGTGCCAGCAGCTTGGGACTAGCGGGCAATGAGCAGTTCTTC. This codes for CASSLGLAGNEQFF.

The rearrangement joins TRBV11-2 to TRBJ2-3, with TRBD2 matching 12 bases. V gave up 0 bases and J gave up 2 bases; unmatched junction bases: 6. CDR3 length: 18 amino acids. CDR1 and CDR2 (germline): SGHAT, FQNNGV. CDR3 nucleotide sequence: TGTGCCAGCAGCTTAGAAAGGACTAGCGGGATCAACACAGATACGCAGTATTTT. This encodes CASSLERTSGINTDTQYF.

Relative to its sample, this clone is medium-sized (0.01 to 0.1%). The CDR3 DNA reads TGTGCCAGCAGTGACTCGACAGCGGGAGGGAATACGCAGTATTTT. It translates to CASSDSTAGGNTQYF. The chain employs TRBV6-4 and TRBJ2-3; 10 bases map to TRBD2. Germline CDR1 is MRHNA and CDR2 is SNTAGT. V dropped 0 bases and J dropped 7; count of bases not matched to a gene: 4. The CDR3 extends over 15 amino acids.

CDR3 sequence (DNA): TGCGCCAGCAGCTTGGACCAGGGTCCCTACGAGCAGTACTTC. It is translated as CASSLDQGPYEQYF. V and J are TRBV5-1 and TRBJ2-7, with a possible D match to TRBD1 (5 bases). V lost 0 bases, J lost 2 bases, and 9 bases lay in between. CDR3 size: 14 residues. Germline V gene data show CDR1 as SGHRS and CDR2 as YFSETQ.

This rearrangement joins TRBV6-1 to TRBJ1-2; TRBD1 matches 7 bases. J gave up 5 bases and V 5 bases, and 11 bases lay outside the gene matches. The CDR3 has 15 amino acids. CDR1 MNHNS and CDR2 SASEGT come from the germline V gene. The CDR3 sequence: CASSSQGGDYYGYTF. CDR3 nucleotides: TGTGCCAGCAGTAGTCAGGGGGGTGACTATTATGGCTACACCTTC.

CDR3 coding DNA: TGTGCCAGCAGCCGAGGGACTAGCGCAGATACGCAGTATTTT. Protein product: CASSRGTSADTQYF. The rearrangement links TRBV5-6 to TRBJ2-3, with 10 bases that match TRBD2. Germline trimming cut 4 bases from V and 4 bases from J; bases unmatched to any gene: 3. This CDR3 is built from 14 residues. Germline V gives CDR1 SGHDT, CDR2 YYEEEE.

This clone is large in the sample. The chain has TRBV20-1 and TRBJ1-1; 10 bases align to TRBD1. V shed 0 bases and J 5 bases; nucleotides not matched to a gene: 6. This CDR3 has 15 residues. Per germline, CDR1 DFQATT and CDR2 SNEGSKA (reference sequence). CDR3 DNA: TGCAGTGCTAGAGACCGGGACAGGGGAAGGACTGAAGCTTTCTTT. Its translation: CSARDRDRGRTEAFF.

This clone was seen more than once but under ten times. CDR3 nucleotides: TGTGCCAGCAGCCCCACCAGCGGGAGCAAAACCTACGAGCAGTACTTC. Protein product: CASSPTSGSKTYEQYF. The V gene is TRBV28, the J gene TRBJ2-7, with TRBD2 matching over 8 bases. CDR3 size: 16 residues. Germline V gene sequence: CDR1 MDHEN, CDR2 SYDVKM. With 6 bases clipped from V and 2 bases from J, the junction kept 12 bases outside the gene matches. Complete variable domain (other parts from reference TRBV28 and TRBJ2-7): DVKVTQSSRYLVKRTGEKVFLECVQDMDHENMFWYRQDPGLGLRLIYFSYDVKMKEKGDIPEGYSVSREKKERFSLILESASTNQTSMYLCASSPTSGSKTYEQYFGPGTRLTVT.

The V gene is TRBV9, the J gene TRBJ2-2, with 9 nucleotides matching TRBD2. Germline V gene data show CDR1 as SGDLS and CDR2 as YYNGEE. CDR3 length equals 16 residues. V dropped 3 bases and J dropped 4; count of bases not matched to a gene: 7. This CDR3 is CASSGGTSFPTGELFF. DNA for the CDR3: TGTGCCAGCAGCGGGGGGACTAGCTTCCCCACCGGGGAGCTGTTTTTT.

This CDR3 is CASSLDSGTEETQYF. The CDR3 DNA reads as TGTGCCAGCAGCTTGGATAGCGGGACCGAAGAGACCCAGTACTTC. This chain uses TRBV5-4 with TRBJ2-5; 8 bases agree with TRBD2. V shed 0 bases and J 3 bases; nucleotides not matched to a gene: 4. The CDR3 spans 15 residues. The germline V gene has CDR1 SGHNT and CDR2 YYREEE (reference sequence). The complete variable domain, with remaining parts taken from reference TRBV5-4 and TRBJ2-5, reads ETGVTQSPTHLIKTRGQQVTLRCSSQSGHNTVSWYQQALGQGPQFIFQYYREEENGRGNFPPRFSGLQFPNYSSELNVNALELDDSALYLCASSLDSGTEETQYFGPGTRLLVL.

This chain uses TRBV7-9 with TRBJ2-2; D uncertain. Germline CDR1 is SEHNR and CDR2 is FQNEAQ (reference sequence). The V and J ends lost 5 bases and 3 bases respectively, with 4 bases between them. CDR3 length: 12 amino acids. The DNA of the CDR3 is TGTGCCAGCAGCCTAGACACCGGGGAGCTGTTTTTT. Its protein product is CASSLDTGELFF.

Concerning this clone itself: At one of its ends the junction is not consistent with the germline gene, which may arise from a read error. The chain couples TRBV2 to TRBJ2-3, with TRBD2 matching 10 bases. Germline V gives CDR1 SNHLY, CDR2 FYNNEI. The CDR3 has 15 residues. The CDR3 DNA sequence: TGTGTCAGCAGCGGAAGGACTAGCGGCAAAGATACGCAGTATTTT. Translating it yields CVSSGRTSGKDTQYF. Filled out from reference TRBV2 and TRBJ2-3, the complete variable domain reads EPEVTQTPSHQVTQMGQEVILRCVPISNHLYFYWYRQILGQKVEFLVSFYNNEISEKSEIFDDQFSVERPDGSNFTLKIRSTKLEDSAMYFCVSSGRTSGKDTQYFGPGTRLTVL.

This clone has just a few counts. The V call is TRBV6-2 or TRBV6-3, the J call TRBJ2-7; maybe TRBD1 (6 bases). Germline loops: CDR1 MNHEY, CDR2 SVGEGT. Trimming took off 6 bases at V and 6 bases at J, with 18 bases between the two ends. This CDR3 region has 14 residues. The CDR3 DNA sequence: TGTGCCAGCAGACAACAGGGTTCTTCGATCGAGCAGTACTTC. Translated: CASRQQGSSIEQYF.

This rearrangement joins TRBV7-8 to TRBJ2-3; 9 bases map to TRBD2. The length of the CDR3 is 17 residues. The V gene's germline CDR1 is SGHVS and CDR2 FQNEAQ. V was pared by 1 base and J by 0 bases, with 5 bases of the junction left unmatched. The CDR3 DNA sequence: TGTGCCAGCAGCTTAGTGGCTAGCGGGACCAGCACAGATACGCAGTATTTT. This translates into CASSLVASGTSTDTQYF.

This clone came up a few times. This chain uses TRBV11-2 with TRBJ2-7; D might be TRBD1 or TRBD2, each matching 5 bases. The CDR3 loop spans 14 amino acids. Trimming pared 4 bases from V and 0 bases from J, leaving 10 bases between. CDR1 and CDR2 (germline): SGHAT, FQNNGV. The CDR3 bases are TGTGCCAGCAGCTACGGGACGGACTCCTACGAGCAGTACTTC. Translation: CASSYGTDSYEQYF.

The gene calls are TRBV5-1 and TRBJ1-6; 8 bases are shared with TRBD1. The germline V gene has CDR1 SGHRS and CDR2 YFSETQ. The J segment lost 8 bases and the V segment lost 4 bases, leaving 5 bases of the junction unmatched. The CDR3 loop spans 14 amino acids. The CDR3 is CASSTDRGYSPLHF. The CDR3 bases are TGCGCCAGCAGCACCGACAGGGGTTATTCACCCCTCCACTTT.